This T cell receptor (beta chain) was sequenced during a study of blood T cell repertoires in COVID-19. Sequencing was performed with immunoSEQ multiplex PCR; in TCRdb, only in-frame clones are kept and a portion is missing. In the table there are some 120,000 clones, almost 70% of which are singletons. The CDR3 runs to 17 residues. The trim removed 0 bases at V and 6 bases at J, leaving 7 bases unmatched. The V gene's germline CDR1 is LGHDT and CDR2 YNNKEL (reference sequence). This TCR was recovered from a woman aged 70-85 years with acute or convalescent COVID-19. Sequenced input: peripheral blood. This sequence joins TRBV3-1 (or the pseudogene TRBV3-2) and TRBJ2-3; 12 bases are a match to TRBD2. In nucleotides, the CDR3 is TGTGCCAGCAGCCAAGAGCCTAGCGGGAGGGCCTCGGATACGCAGTATTTT. Protein sequence: CASSQEPSGRASDTQYF.